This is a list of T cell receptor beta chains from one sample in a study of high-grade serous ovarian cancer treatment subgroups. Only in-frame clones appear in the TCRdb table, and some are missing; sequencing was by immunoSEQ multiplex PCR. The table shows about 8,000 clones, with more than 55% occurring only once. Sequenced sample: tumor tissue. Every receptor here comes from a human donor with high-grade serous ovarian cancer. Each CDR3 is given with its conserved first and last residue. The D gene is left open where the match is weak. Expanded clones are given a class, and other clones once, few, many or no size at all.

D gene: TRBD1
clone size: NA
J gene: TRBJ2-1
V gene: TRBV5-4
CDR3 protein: CASSPKGTGALEQFF
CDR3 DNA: TGTGCCAGCAGCCCAAAGGGGACAGGGGCGCTTGAGCAGTTCTTC

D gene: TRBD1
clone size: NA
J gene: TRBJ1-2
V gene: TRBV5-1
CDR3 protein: CASSLSGTGGGDGYTF
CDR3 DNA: TGCGCCAGCAGCTTGAGTGGGACAGGGGGCGGCGATGGCTACACCTTC

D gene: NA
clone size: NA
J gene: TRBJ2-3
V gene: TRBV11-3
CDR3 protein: CASSPSGDTQYF
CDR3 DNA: TGTGCCAGCAGCCCCTCGGGCGATACGCAGTATTTT

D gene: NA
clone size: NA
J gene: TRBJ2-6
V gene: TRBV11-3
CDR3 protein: CASSSSGQSAGANVLTF
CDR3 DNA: TGTGCCAGCAGTTCTTCAGGACAGTCTGCCGGGGCCAACGTCCTGACTTTC

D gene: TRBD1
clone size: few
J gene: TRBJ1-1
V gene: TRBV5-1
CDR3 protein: CASSFRDRGTTEAFF
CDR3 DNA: TGCGCCAGCAGCTTTAGGGACAGGGGGACCACTGAAGCTTTCTTT

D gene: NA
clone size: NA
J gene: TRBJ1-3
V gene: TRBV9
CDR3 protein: CASSLDGQGAGNTIYF
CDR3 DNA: TGTGCCAGCAGCCTGGATGGTCAGGGAGCTGGAAACACCATATATTTT

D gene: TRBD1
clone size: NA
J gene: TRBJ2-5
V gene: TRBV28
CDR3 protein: CASSITTPGDRGRETQYF
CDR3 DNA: TGTGCCAGCTCAATAACCACCCCCGGAGACAGGGGACGAGAGACCCAGTACTTC

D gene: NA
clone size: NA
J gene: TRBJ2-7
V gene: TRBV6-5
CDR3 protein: CATGWDATYEQYF
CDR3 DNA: TGTGCCACCGGTTGGGACGCCACCTACGAGCAGTACTTC

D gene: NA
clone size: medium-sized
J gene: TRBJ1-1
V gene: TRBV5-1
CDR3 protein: CASSLSLGTNTEAFF
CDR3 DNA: TGCGCCAGCAGCTTGTCTCTCGGGACGAACACTGAAGCTTTCTTT

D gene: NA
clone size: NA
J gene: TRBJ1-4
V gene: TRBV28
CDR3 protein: CASSKGQRREKLFF
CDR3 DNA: TGTGCCAGCAGTAAAGGACAGCGGCGAGAAAAACTGTTTTTT

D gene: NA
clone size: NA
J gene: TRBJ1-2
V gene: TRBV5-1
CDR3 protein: CASSLVIGGYTF
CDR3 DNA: TGCGCCAGCAGCTTGGTTATTGGGGGCTACACCTTC

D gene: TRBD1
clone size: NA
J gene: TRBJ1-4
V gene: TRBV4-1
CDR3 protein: CASSHPATGTVNEKLFF
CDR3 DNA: TGCGCCAGCAGCCATCCTGCCACCGGGACAGTCAATGAAAAACTGTTTTTT

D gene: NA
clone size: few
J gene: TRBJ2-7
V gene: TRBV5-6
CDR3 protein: CASSFGVSYEQYF
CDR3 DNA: TGTGCCAGCAGCTTTGGGGTCTCCTACGAGCAGTACTTC

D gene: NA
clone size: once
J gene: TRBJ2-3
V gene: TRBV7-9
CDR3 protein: CASSLGREGRTDTQYF
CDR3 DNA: TGTGCCAGCAGCTTAGGTCGGGAAGGGCGCACAGATACGCAGTATTTT

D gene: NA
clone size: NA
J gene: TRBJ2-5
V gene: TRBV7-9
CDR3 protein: CASSLAVARGETQYF
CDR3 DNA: TGTGCCAGCAGCTTAGCAGTAGCCAGGGGAGAGACCCAGTACTTC

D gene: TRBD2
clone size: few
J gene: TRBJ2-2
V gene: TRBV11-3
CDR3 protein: CASSPTSGSVTGELFF
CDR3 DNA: TGTGCCAGCAGCCCAACTAGCGGGAGTGTCACCGGGGAGCTGTTTTTT

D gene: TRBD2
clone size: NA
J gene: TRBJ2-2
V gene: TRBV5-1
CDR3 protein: CASSSIPGTSGTGELFF
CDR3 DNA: TGCGCCAGCAGCTCTATTCCCGGGACTAGCGGCACCGGGGAGCTGTTTTTT

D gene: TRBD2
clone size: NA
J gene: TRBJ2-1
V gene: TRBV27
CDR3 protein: CASSLLASGMIPYNEQFF
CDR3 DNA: TGTGCCAGCAGTTTATTGGCTAGCGGAATGATTCCCTACAATGAGCAGTTCTTC

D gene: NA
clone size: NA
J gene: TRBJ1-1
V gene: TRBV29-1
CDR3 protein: CSVKQATEAFF
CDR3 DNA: TGCAGCGTTAAACAGGCCACTGAAGCTTTCTTT

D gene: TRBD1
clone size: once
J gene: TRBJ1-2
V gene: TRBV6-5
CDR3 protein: CASSYQGAVGYTF
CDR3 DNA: TGTGCCAGCAGTTATCAGGGGGCGGTTGGCTACACCTTC

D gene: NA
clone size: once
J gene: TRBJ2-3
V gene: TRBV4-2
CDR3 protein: CASSQGGVGGTDTQYF
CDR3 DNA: TGTGCCAGCAGCCAGGGGGGAGTTGGGGGCACAGATACGCAGTATTTT

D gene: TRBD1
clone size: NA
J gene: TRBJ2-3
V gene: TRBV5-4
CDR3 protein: CASRNGQGRADTQYF
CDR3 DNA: TGTGCCAGCAGAAACGGACAGGGCAGGGCAGATACGCAGTATTTT

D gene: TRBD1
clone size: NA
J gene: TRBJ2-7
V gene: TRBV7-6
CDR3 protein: CASSLGGQGSYEQYF
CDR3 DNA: TGTGCCAGCAGCTTAGGTGGACAGGGTTCCTACGAGCAGTACTTC

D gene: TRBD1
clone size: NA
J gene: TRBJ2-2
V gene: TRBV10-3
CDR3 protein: CAIAARDRVGTGELFF
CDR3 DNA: TGTGCCATCGCAGCACGGGACAGGGTAGGGACCGGGGAGCTGTTTTTT

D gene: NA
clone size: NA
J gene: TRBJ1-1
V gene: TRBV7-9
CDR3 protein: CASSLGVLGEAFF
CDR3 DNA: TGTGCCAGCAGCTTAGGAGTGTTGGGTGAAGCTTTCTTT

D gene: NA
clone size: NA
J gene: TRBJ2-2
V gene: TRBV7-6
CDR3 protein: CASSLLRAGELFF
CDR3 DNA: TGTGCCAGCAGCCTATTGAGGGCCGGGGAGCTGTTTTTT